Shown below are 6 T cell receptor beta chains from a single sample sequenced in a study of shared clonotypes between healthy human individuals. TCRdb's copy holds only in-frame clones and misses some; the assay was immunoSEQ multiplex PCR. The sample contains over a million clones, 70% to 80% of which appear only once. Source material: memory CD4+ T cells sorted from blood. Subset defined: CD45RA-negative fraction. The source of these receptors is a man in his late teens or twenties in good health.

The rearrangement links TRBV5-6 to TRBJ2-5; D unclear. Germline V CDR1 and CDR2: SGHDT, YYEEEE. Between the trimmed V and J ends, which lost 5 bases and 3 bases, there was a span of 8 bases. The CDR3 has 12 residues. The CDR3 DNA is TGTGCCAGCAGGGGCGTCAAAGAGACCCAGTACTTC. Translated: CASRGVKETQYF.

The chain's CDR3 is CSTTSGEDNEQFF. The CDR3 region has the DNA TGCAGCACGACTAGCGGGGAGGACAATGAGCAGTTCTTC. The chain couples TRBV29-1 to TRBJ2-1; 11 bases map to TRBD2. The V gene end was trimmed by 8 bases and the J gene end by 5 bases; junction bases not matched to a gene: 5. The CDR3 loop spans 13 amino acids. Per the germline V gene, CDR1 is SQVTM and CDR2 is ANQGSEA.

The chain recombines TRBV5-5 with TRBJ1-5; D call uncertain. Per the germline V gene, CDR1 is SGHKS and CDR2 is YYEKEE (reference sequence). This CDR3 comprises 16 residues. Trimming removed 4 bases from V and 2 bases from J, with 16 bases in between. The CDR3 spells CASSSITNRGNQPQHF. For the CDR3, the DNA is TGTGCCAGCAGCAGCATTACTAATAGGGGCAATCAGCCCCAGCATTTT.

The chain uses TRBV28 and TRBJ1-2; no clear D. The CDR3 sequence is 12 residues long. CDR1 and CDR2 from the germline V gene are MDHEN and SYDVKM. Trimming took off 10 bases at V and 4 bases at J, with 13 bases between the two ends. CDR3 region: CATQQISYGYTF. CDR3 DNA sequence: TGTGCCACCCAACAGATTTCCTATGGCTACACCTTC.

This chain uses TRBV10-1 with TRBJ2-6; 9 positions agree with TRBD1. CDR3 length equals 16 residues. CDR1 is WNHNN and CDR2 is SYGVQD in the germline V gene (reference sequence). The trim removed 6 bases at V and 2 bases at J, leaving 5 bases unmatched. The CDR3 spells CASRGDRVTGANVLTF. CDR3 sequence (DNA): TGCGCCAGCAGAGGGGACAGGGTTACTGGGGCCAACGTCCTGACTTTC.

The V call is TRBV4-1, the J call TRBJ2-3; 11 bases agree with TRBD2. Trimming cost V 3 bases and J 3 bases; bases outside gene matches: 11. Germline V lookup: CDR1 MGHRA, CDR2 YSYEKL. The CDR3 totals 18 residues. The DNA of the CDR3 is TGCGCCAGCAGCCAGGTCGCCTTAGCGGGAGGGCTTACAGATACGCAGTATTTT. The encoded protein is CASSQVALAGGLTDTQYF.